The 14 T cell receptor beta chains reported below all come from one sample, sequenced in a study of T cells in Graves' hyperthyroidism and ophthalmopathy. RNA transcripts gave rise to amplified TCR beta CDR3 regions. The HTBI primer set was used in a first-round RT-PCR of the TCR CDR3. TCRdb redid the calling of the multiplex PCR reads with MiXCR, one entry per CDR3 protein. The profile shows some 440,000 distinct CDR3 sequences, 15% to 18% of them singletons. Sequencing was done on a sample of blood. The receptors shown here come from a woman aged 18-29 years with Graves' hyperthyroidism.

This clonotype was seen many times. In DNA, the CDR3 is TGTGCCAGCAGCTTATGGGCGGCAACTAATGAAAAACTGTTTTTT. Translated: CASSLWAATNEKLFF. V gene TRBV7-8 combines with J gene TRBJ1-4, with no clear D. Germline V CDR1 and CDR2: SGHVS, FQNEAQ. The CDR3 extends over 15 amino acids. Trimming pared 2 bases from V and 0 bases from J, leaving 7 bases between.

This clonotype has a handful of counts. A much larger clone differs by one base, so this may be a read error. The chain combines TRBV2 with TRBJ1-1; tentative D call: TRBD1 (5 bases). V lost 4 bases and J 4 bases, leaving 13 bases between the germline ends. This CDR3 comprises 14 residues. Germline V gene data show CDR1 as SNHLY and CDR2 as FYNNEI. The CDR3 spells CASSGRGRGTEAFF. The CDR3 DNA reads TGTGCCAGCAGTGGACGGGGAAGGGGCACTGAAGCTTTCTTT.

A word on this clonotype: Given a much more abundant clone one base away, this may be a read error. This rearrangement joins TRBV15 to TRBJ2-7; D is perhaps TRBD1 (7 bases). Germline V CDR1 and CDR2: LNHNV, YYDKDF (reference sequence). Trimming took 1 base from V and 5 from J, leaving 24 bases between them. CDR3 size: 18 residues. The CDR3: CATSRAPPGAGGRDEQYF. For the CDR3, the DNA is TGTGCCACCAGCAGAGCGCCACCAGGGGCAGGGGGGCGAGACGAGCAGTACTTC.

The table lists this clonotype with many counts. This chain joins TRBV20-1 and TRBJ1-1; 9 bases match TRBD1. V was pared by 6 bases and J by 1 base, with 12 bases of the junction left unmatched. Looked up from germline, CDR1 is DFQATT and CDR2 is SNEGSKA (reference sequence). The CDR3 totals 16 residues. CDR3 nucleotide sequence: TGCAGTGCAATCGCCACAGGGGGCGGAGGGAACACTGAAGCTTTCTTT. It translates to CSAIATGGGGNTEAFF.

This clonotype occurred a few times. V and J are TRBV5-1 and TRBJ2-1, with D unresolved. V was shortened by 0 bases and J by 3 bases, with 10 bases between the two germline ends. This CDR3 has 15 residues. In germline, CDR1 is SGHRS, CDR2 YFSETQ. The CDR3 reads CASSLALDDYNEQFF. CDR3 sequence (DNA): TGCGCCAGCAGCTTGGCCCTGGACGACTACAATGAGCAGTTCTTC.

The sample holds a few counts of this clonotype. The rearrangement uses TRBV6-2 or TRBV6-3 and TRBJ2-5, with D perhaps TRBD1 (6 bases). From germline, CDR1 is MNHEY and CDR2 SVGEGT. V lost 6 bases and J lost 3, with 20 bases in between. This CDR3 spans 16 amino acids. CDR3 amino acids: CASRSPRAGAKETQYF. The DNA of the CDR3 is TGTGCCAGCAGAAGTCCTAGGGCAGGGGCCAAAGAGACCCAGTACTTC.

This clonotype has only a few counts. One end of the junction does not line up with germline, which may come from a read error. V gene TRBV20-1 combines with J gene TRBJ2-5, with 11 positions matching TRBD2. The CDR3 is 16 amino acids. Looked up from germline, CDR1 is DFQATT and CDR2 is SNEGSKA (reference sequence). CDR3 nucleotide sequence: TGCAGTGCTAGTTCGGCTAGCGGGGGGATACAAGATACCCAGTACTTC. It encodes CSASSASGGIQDTQYF.

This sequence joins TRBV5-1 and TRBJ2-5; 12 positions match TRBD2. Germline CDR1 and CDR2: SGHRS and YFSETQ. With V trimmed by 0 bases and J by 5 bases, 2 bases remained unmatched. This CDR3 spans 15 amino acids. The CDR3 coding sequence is TGCGCCAGCAGCTTGGCCCTAGCGGGGGGGGAGACCCAGTACTTC. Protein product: CASSLALAGGETQYF.

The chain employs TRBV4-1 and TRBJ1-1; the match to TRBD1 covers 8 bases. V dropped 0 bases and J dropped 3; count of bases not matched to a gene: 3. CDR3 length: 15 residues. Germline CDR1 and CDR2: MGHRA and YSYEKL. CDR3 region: CASSQESRGHTEAFF. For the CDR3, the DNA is TGCGCCAGCAGCCAAGAGTCCAGGGGGCACACTGAAGCTTTCTTT.

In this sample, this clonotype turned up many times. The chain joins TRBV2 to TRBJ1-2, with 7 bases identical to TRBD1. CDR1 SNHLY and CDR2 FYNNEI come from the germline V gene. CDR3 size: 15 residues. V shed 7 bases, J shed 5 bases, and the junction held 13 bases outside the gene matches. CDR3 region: CASIGFVRDSYGYTF. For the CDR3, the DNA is TGTGCCAGCATCGGTTTCGTACGGGACAGTTATGGCTACACCTTC.

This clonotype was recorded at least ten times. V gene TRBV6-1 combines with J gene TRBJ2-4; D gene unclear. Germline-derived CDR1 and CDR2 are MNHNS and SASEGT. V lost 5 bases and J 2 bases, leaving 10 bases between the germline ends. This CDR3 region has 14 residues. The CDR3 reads CASSPTRTKNIQYF. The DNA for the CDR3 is TGTGCCAGCAGTCCGACCAGGACCAAAAACATTCAGTACTTC.

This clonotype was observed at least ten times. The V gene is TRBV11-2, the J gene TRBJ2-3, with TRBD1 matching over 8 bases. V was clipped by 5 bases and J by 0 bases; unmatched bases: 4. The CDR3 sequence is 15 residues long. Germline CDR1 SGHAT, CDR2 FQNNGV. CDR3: CASSPDRGSTDTQYF. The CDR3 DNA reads TGTGCCAGCAGCCCCGACAGGGGAAGCACAGATACGCAGTATTTT.

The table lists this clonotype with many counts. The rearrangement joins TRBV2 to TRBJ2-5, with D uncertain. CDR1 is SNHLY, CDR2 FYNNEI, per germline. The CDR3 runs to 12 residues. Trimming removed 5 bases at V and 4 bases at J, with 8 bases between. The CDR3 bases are TGTGCCAGCAGTAGGATGGGAGAGACCCAGTACTTC. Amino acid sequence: CASSRMGETQYF.

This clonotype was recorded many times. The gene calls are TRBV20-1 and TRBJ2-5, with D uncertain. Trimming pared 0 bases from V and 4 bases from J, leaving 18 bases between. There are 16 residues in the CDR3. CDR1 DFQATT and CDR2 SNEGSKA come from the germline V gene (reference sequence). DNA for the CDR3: TGCAGTGCTAGAGATATGGGTGTCTGGGAAGGAGAGACCCAGTACTTC. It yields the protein CSARDMGVWEGETQYF.